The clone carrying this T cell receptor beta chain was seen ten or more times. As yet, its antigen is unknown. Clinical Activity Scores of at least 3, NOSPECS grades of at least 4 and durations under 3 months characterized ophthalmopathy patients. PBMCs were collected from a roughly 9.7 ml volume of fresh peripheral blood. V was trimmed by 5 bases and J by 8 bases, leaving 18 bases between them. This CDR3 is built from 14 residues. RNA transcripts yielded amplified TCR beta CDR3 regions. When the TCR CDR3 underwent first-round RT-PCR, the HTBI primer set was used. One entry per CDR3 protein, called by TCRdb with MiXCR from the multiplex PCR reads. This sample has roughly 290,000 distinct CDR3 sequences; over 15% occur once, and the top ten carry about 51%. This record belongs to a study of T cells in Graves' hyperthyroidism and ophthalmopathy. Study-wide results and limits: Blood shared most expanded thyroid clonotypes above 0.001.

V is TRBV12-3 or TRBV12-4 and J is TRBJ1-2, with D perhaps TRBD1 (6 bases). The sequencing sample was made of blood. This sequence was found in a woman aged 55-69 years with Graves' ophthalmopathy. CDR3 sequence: CASSPRGGSRGYTF. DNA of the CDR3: TGTGCCAGCAGTCCCCGCGGGGGCTCGAGGGGCTACACCTTC.